A single sample gave rise to the 9 T cell receptor beta chains below, sequenced in a study of blood T cell repertoires in COVID-19. Method: immunoSEQ multiplex PCR; TCRdb's copy keeps in-frame clones and lacks some. The sample includes 300,000 to 350,000 clones, around nine tenths of them seen just once. The sequenced sample was PBMCs or T cells enriched from blood (not recorded which). The source of these receptors is a woman in her thirties who had been exposed to COVID-19.

This clone was counted between two and nine times. The rearrangement uses TRBV3-1 (or the pseudogene TRBV3-2) and TRBJ1-5; D might be TRBD1 (5 bases). This CDR3 comprises 17 residues. V was shortened by 3 bases and J by 5 bases, with 20 bases between the two germline ends. CDR1 is LGHDT and CDR2 is YNNKEL in the germline V gene (reference sequence). The DNA for the CDR3 is TGTGCCAGCAGCCAGGGGGGAGGGACCCGGTGGGATCAGCCCCAGCATTTT. Protein product: CASSQGGGTRWDQPQHF.

This rearrangement joins TRBV27 to TRBJ2-5; tentatively, D is TRBD1 (6 bases). The CDR3 has 14 residues. The germline V gene encodes CDR1 MNHEY and CDR2 SMNVEV (reference sequence). The V and J ends lost 2 bases and 5 bases respectively, with 12 bases between them. CDR3 amino acids: CASSLPTRGETQYF. The CDR3 DNA follows: TGTGCCAGCAGTTTACCTACTAGGGGGGAGACCCAGTACTTC.

This chain uses TRBV18 with TRBJ2-1; 9 nucleotides line up with TRBD2. The germline V gene encodes CDR1 KGHSH and CDR2 LQKENI. V lost 3 bases, J lost 8 bases, and 5 bases stayed unmatched. The CDR3 contains 14 residues. DNA of the CDR3: TGTGCCAGCTCACCCGGGACTAGCAAGGATGAGCAGTTCTTC. Residues: CASSPGTSKDEQFF.

V is TRBV6-5 and J is TRBJ1-5, with TRBD1 matching 9 bases. The germline CDR1 and CDR2 sequences are MNHEY and SVGAGI. The CDR3 runs to 14 residues. V dropped 2 bases and J dropped 7; count of bases not matched to a gene: 3. The CDR3 loop reads CASSYTGGGQPQHF. The CDR3 coding sequence is TGTGCCAGCAGTTACACAGGGGGCGGCCAGCCCCAGCATTTT.

The chain joins TRBV30 to TRBJ2-1; D is possibly TRBD1 (5 bases). Germline V lookup: CDR1 GTSNPN, CDR2 SVGIG (reference sequence). The CDR3 consists of 12 residues. Trimming shortened V by 4 bases and J by 8 bases, and 12 bases separated the two germline ends. As DNA, the CDR3 is TGTGCCTGGAACGCAGGGTTCTATGAGCAGTTCTTC. The encoded protein is CAWNAGFYEQFF.

This clone is a singleton in its sample. V gene TRBV6-5 combines with J gene TRBJ1-2; 7 bases are shared with TRBD1. Germline assignment: CDR1 MNHEY and CDR2 SVGAGI. The CDR3 totals 15 residues. The V gene end was trimmed by 8 bases and the J gene end by 0 bases; junction bases not matched to a gene: 9. CDR3 sequence reads: CASLPGTAANYGYTF. CDR3 nucleotides: TGTGCCAGCTTACCCGGGACAGCAGCTAACTATGGCTACACCTTC.

The chain is built from TRBV27 and TRBJ2-4, with a weak D call TRBD2 (6 bases). Germline V CDR1 and CDR2: MNHEY, SMNVEV (reference sequence). Trimming took 6 bases from V and 0 from J, leaving 12 bases between them. The CDR3 totals 15 residues. CDR3 amino acids: CASRDYGLAKNIQYF. CDR3 nucleotides: TGTGCCAGCAGGGACTATGGACTAGCCAAAAACATTCAGTACTTC.

This chain uses TRBV18 with TRBJ2-3; possibly TRBD2 for D (5 bases). This CDR3 has 14 residues. Between the trimmed V and J ends, which lost 3 bases and 4 bases, there was a span of 11 bases. Germline-derived CDR1 and CDR2 are KGHSH and LQKENI. CDR3 sequence reads: CASSPGSGPDTQYF. The CDR3 region has the DNA TGTGCCAGCTCACCGGGCAGCGGTCCAGATACGCAGTATTTT.

The chain has TRBV7-6 and TRBJ2-1, with TRBD2 identical over 8 bases. Germline loops: CDR1 SGHVS, CDR2 FNYEAQ. With V trimmed by 1 base and J by 7 bases, 9 bases remained unmatched. This CDR3 is built from 16 residues. The CDR3 nucleotides are TGTGCCAGCAGCTTAGGCTTAACGGGAGGGCCGAATGAGCAGTTCTTC. This encodes CASSLGLTGGPNEQFF.